A selection of T cell receptor beta chains follows, all from one sample in a study of regulatory T cells in long-lasting Graves disease. TCRdb redid the calling of the multiplex PCR reads with MiXCR, one entry per CDR3 protein. This sample has over 350,000 distinct CDR3 sequences, with about 15% found just once. The same sample was also used in a study of T cells in Graves' hyperthyroidism and ophthalmopathy.

Source: peripheral blood mononuclear cells (PBMCs), taken at new diagnosis, from a patient treated with antithyroid drugs. These receptors all come from a woman aged 45 to 65 with Graves disease. Each CDR3 is given without its conserved first and last residue.

v_gene	j_gene	CDR3aa
TRBV30	TRBJ2-5	AWNLDSQETQY
TRBV11-2	TRBJ1-4	ASSHSRTLQEKLF
TRBV6-5	TRBJ2-3	ASSYSRGGWGAGTDTQY
TRBV18	TRBJ1-1	ASSPQESGTGETEAF
TRBV5-1	TRBJ2-3	ASSGLGLVIDTQY
TRBV29-1	TRBJ2-3	SVAPRLFTDTQY
TRBV5-1	TRBJ1-4	ASSPGGKDEKLF
TRBV12-3/TRBV12-4	TRBJ2-1	ASSLYEGNEQF
TRBV5-1	TRBJ2-1	ASSRWGGSAYNEQF
TRBV3-1	TRBJ2-3	ATSQATSASLTDTLY
TRBV15	TRBJ2-5	ATNGGQGAKTQY
TRBV27	TRBJ1-5	ASSTTGTAQPQH
TRBV3-1	TRBJ2-5	ASSQGDLAGHGNSETQY
TRBV3-1	TRBJ1-1	ASSQPLGLRNTEAF
TRBV20-1	TRBJ2-3	SAPRVLAGNTDTQY
TRBV19	TRBJ1-1	ASRPPGSLDTEAF
TRBV2	TRBJ2-7	ASSDKPGLPLAGPYEQY